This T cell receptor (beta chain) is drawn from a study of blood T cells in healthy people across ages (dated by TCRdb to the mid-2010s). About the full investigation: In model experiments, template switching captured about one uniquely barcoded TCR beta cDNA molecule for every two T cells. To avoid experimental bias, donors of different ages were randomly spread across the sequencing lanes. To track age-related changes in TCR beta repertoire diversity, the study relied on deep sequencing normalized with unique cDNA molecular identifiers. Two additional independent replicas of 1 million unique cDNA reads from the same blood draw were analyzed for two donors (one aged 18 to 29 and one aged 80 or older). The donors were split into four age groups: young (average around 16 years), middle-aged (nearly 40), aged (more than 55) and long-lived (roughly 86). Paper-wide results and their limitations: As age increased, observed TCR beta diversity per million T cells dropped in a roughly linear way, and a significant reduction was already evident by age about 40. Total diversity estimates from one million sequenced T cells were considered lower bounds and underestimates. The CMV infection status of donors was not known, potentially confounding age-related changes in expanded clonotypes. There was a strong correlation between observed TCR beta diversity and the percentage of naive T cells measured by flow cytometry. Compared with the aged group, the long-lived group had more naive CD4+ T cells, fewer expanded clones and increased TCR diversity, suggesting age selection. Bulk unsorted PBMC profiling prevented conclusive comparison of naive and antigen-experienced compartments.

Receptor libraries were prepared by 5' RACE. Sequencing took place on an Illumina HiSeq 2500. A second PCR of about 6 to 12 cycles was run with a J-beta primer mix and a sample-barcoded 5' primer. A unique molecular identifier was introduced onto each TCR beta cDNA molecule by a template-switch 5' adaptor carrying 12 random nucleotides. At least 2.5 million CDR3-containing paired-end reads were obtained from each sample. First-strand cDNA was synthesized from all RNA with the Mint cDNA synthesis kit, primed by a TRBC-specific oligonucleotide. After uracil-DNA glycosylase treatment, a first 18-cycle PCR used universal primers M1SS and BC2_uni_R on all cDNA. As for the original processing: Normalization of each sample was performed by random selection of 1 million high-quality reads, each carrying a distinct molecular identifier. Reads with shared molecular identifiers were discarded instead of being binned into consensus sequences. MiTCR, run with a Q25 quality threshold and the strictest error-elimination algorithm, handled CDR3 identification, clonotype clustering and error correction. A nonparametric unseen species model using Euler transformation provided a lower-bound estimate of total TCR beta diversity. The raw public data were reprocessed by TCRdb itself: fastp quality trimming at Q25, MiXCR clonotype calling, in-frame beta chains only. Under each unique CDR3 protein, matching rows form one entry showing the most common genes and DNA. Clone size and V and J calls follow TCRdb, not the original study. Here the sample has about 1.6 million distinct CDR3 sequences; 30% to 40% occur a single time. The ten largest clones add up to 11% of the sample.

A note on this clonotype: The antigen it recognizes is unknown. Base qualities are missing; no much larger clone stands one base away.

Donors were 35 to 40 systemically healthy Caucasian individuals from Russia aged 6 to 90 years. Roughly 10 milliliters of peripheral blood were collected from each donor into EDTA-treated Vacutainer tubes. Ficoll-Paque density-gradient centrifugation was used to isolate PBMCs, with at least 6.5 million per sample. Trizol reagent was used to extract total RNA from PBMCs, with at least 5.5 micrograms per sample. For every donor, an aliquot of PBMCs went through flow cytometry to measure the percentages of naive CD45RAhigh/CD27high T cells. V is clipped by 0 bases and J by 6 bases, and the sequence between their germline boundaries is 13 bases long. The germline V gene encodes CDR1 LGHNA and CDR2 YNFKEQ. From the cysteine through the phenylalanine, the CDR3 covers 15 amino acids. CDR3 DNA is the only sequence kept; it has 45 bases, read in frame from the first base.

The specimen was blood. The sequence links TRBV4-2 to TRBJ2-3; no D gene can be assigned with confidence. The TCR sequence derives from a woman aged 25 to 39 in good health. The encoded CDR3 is CASSQETPAMDTQYF. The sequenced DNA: TGTGCCAGCAGCCAAGAGACTCCCGCCATGGATACGCAGTATTTT.